This T cell receptor (beta chain) appears in the sequencing data of a study of T cells after yellow fever vaccination (dated by TCRdb to between 2018 and 2020). Study-level background: Libraries from fractions with low cell numbers were prepared with the SMART-Seq v4 Ultra Low Input RNA kit. To follow T-cell clones before and after primary and booster YFV17D yellow fever vaccination, bulk TCR alpha and beta repertoires were sequenced over time. Two healthy male donors made up the cohort, one aged 18 to 29 years and the other aged 30 to 40 years. Blood was collected at multiple timepoints before and after primary and secondary immunization, and bulk PBMC replicates and cell subsets were isolated.

The treatment or condition label of this sample denotes: live attenuated yellow fever vaccine strain. PBMCs were isolated from peripheral blood using a standard Ficoll-Paque protocol. Dynabeads CD4 and CD8 positive selection kits were used to isolate the CD4 and CD8 T-cell fractions. RNA was extracted with TriZol from bulk PBMCs, CD4 and CD8 fractions, and dextramer-positive and dextramer-negative fractions. The CDR3 numbers 18 residues from cysteine through phenylalanine. Only the CDR3 part of the read is kept: 54 bases, read in frame from the first base. Trimming removed 1 base from V and 0 bases from J; the gene matches leave 5 bases unexplained. As encoded in the germline V gene, CDR1 is SGHAT while CDR2 is FQNNGV. This clonotype was found a few times. The antigen this receptor binds is unknown. The record has no base qualities; no much larger clone is one base away. The investigation overall reported the following: After the booster, most clones that had expanded after primary vaccination were detected again (approximately 97% of CD4 and around nine tenths of CD8), suggesting broad maintenance of memory. The secondary T-cell response was weaker than the primary response but faster, peaking on day 5 instead of day 15. FACS-sorted repertoires could contain abundant contaminating clonotypes from the bulk population, so computational filtering was required. Because the study included only a couple of donors, the extent to which the findings can be generalized is limited. A small share of clonotypes was detected in both CD4 and CD8 compartments, with the overlap likely arising from convergent recombination.

TCRdb shows the sequencer as Illumina NovaSeq 6000. TCR cDNA was made using 5'RACE template switching, a step that added a universal primer site and unique molecular identifiers. Priming for cDNA synthesis came from both the TCR alpha and TCR beta constant segments. Two PCR steps were used to amplify libraries, with sample barcodes and sequencing adapters being added in the second step. Libraries were sequenced on Illumina HiSeq 2500 (2x100 bp) or NovaSeq (2x150 bp). The study's own analysis went as follows. MIGEC was used to demultiplex reads and collapse the reads into UMI consensus sequences, and MiXCR was used for V(D)J alignment. Clonotypes responding to the vaccine were identified with edgeR on replicate PBMC samples, with the criteria of FDR below 0.01 and a log2 fold change above 5 up to day 15. CD4 or CD8 identity was assigned to each bulk clonotype according to whether the clonotype was present at higher abundance in the sequenced CD4 repertoire or the sequenced CD8 repertoire. In-frame beta chains were kept once TCRdb had trimmed the public reads at Q25 with fastp and called clones with MiXCR. Rows merge per CDR3 protein into single entries with the most common DNA and genes. The V and J calls come from TCRdb's annotation, not from the publication. A total of approximately 300,000 distinct CDR3 sequences appear in this sample, around 11% of them only once. About 3% of the sample comes from the top ten.

Sample: CD4+ T cells sorted from PBMCs, taken 45 days after the yellow fever booster vaccination. The V and J segments used are TRBV11-2 and TRBJ2-6, with TRBD2 matching 8 junction bases. The source is a man aged 18 to 30 who received the YFV17D yellow fever vaccine. The CDR3 region has the sequence CASSLGREGGSGANVLTF. The nucleotide sequence is TGTGCCAGCAGCTTAGGACGGGAGGGGGGCTCTGGGGCCAACGTCCTGACTTTC.